Included here is one T cell receptor (beta chain) sequence, with context. Its antigen is not known. TCRdb's table, derived via immunoSEQ multiplex PCR, lists solely in-frame clones and lacks some. The sample holds 75,000 to 100,000 clones; approximately 90% are singletons and the top ten take less than 4%. These data are taken from a study of T cell responses to AZD1222 COVID-19 vaccine. Study results and limitations: Baseline serology detected seropositivity in only a handful of AZD1222 recipients. A mostly white British donor set with more females was recruited, and clonal diversity was possibly underestimated. Within unmutated variant regions lay the reported targets of nearly half of spike-specific TCRs.

The CDR3 sequence is 17 residues long. CDR1 and CDR2 from the germline V gene are KGHSH and LQKENI. Trimming took off 6 bases at V and 0 bases at J, with 15 bases between the two ends. The sequence was collected from an adult who received the AZD1222 COVID-19 vaccine. The sequencing here drew on peripheral blood, taken 28 days after the second AZD1222 dose. The chain couples TRBV18 to TRBJ2-6; D is possibly TRBD2 (6 bases). CDR3 DNA: TGTGCCAGCTCTCAGTCGGGGGTGGACTCTGGGGCCAACGTCCTGACTTTC. This gives the protein CASSQSGVDSGANVLTF.